The 11 T cell receptor beta chains below all came from one sample that was sequenced in a study of blood T cell repertoires in COVID-19. The repertoire was sequenced with immunoSEQ multiplex PCR; TCRdb's copy has only in-frame clones and lacks some. The sample holds over 30,000 clones, roughly 77% seen once. Sequences were obtained from peripheral blood. These receptors all stem from a man at least 80 years old with active or convalescent COVID-19.

The genes are TRBV12-2 and TRBJ2-5; TRBD2 was called by the table and not checked on the DNA. TRBV12-2 has pseudogene status. The CDR3 length is 18 residues. CDR3 in amino acids: CASRLGAGLAEYQETQYF. CDR3 sequence (DNA): TGTGCAAGTCGCTTAGGGGCGGGACTAGCGGAGTACCAAGAGACCCAGTACTTC.

The chain has TRBV3-1 (or the pseudogene TRBV3-2) and TRBJ1-1; 8 bases match TRBD1. Germline CDR1 and CDR2: LGHDT and YNNKEL (reference sequence). The CDR3 extends over 16 amino acids. The ends lost 4 bases at V and 8 bases at J; junction bases unmatched: 15. CDR3 sequence: CASSPRDRIAQGEAFF. The CDR3 DNA reads TGTGCCAGCAGCCCGAGGGACAGGATCGCCCAAGGGGAAGCTTTCTTT.

V is TRBV5-6 and J is TRBJ1-2, with D perhaps matching TRBD1 (6 bases). The CDR3 runs to 15 residues. Looked up from germline, CDR1 is SGHDT and CDR2 is YYEEEE. The V gene lost 4 bases and the J gene lost 4 bases, with 17 bases spanning the gap. The DNA of the CDR3 is TGTGCCAGCAGCCCTAAGTTGGACAGTCCCTATGGCTACACCTTC. Amino acids: CASSPKLDSPYGYTF.

The sample holds one count of this clone. The gene calls are TRBV28 and TRBJ2-1, with 11 bases fitting TRBD2. From germline, CDR1 is MDHEN and CDR2 SYDVKM. After removal of 2 bases from V and 0 bases from J, the junction contained 12 bases not matched to a gene. The CDR3 is 20 amino acids. CDR3 sequence: CASSLPGLAGVQSSYNEQFF. CDR3 nucleotides: TGTGCCAGCAGTTTACCTGGACTAGCGGGCGTCCAAAGCTCCTACAATGAGCAGTTCTTC. Based on the CDR3 plus reference TRBV28 and TRBJ2-1, the full variable domain is DVKVTQSSRYLVKRTGEKVFLECVQDMDHENMFWYRQDPGLGLRLIYFSYDVKMKEKGDIPEGYSVSREKKERFSLILESASTNQTSMYLCASSLPGLAGVQSSYNEQFFGPGTRLTVL.

This chain connects TRBV7-9 to TRBJ1-2, with 8 bases that match TRBD1. The CDR3 has 15 amino acids. J gave up 0 bases and V 5 bases, and 5 bases lay outside the gene matches. Germline loops: CDR1 SEHNR, CDR2 FQNEAQ (reference sequence). This chain's CDR3 is CASSDGQGANYGYTF. As DNA, the CDR3 is TGTGCCAGCAGCGATGGACAGGGAGCTAACTATGGCTACACCTTC.

V and J are TRBV29-1 and TRBJ2-1, with D perhaps matching TRBD2 (6 bases). Trimming stripped 3 bases from V and 8 bases from J, with 8 bases between. The CDR3 is made up of 11 amino acids. Germline V gives CDR1 SQVTM, CDR2 ANQGSEA. CDR3 coding DNA: TGCAGCGTTGAGCGGGACTATGAGCAGTTCTTC. It codes for CSVERDYEQFF.

The rearrangement links TRBV3-1 (or the pseudogene TRBV3-2) to TRBJ2-7; unclear D gene. CDR3 size: 20 residues. The germline V gene encodes CDR1 LGHDT and CDR2 YNNKEL (reference sequence). The V gene lost 4 bases and the J gene lost 7 bases, with 35 bases spanning the gap. CDR3 nucleotides: TGTGCCAGCAGCCTCACTAAGCCGCTTAACTCTTTCTCCGAGGCCGAGGAGCAGTACTTC. It yields the protein CASSLTKPLNSFSEAEEQYF.

V gene TRBV19 combines with J gene TRBJ1-1, with 8 bases aligning to TRBD1. Germline V gene data show CDR1 as LNHDA and CDR2 as SQIVND (reference sequence). The CDR3 totals 13 residues. The J segment lost 0 bases and the V segment lost 9 bases, leaving 3 bases of the junction unmatched. Here the CDR3 reads CASRQGMNTEAFF. The CDR3 DNA reads as TGTGCCAGCCGACAGGGGATGAACACTGAAGCTTTCTTT.

This chain uses TRBV19 with TRBJ2-7; TRBD2 aligns across 9 bases. Trimming removed 2 bases from V and 6 bases from J; junction bases left unmatched: 5. The germline gives CDR1 LNHDA, CDR2 SQIVND (reference sequence). The CDR3 covers 14 residues. CDR3 protein: CASSISGTSLEQYF. CDR3 nucleotides: TGTGCCAGTAGTATATCTGGGACTAGCCTCGAGCAGTACTTC.

The chain has TRBV18 and TRBJ2-7; 11 positions agree with TRBD2. The CDR3 has 15 residues. The junction had 7 bases not matched to a gene; V was cut back by 6 bases and J by 3 bases. The V gene's germline CDR1 is KGHSH and CDR2 LQKENI. The CDR3: CASSSGTSGDYEQYF. The CDR3 DNA reads as TGTGCCAGCTCTTCGGGGACTAGCGGAGACTACGAGCAGTACTTC.

The chain employs TRBV28 and TRBJ1-2; D is ambiguous. The CDR3 covers 14 residues. Germline assignment: CDR1 MDHEN and CDR2 SYDVKM. The V end lost 6 bases, the J end lost 8 bases, and 19 bases lay between the germline ends. CDR3 sequence reads: CASSRKGGLIGYTF. The CDR3 DNA follows: TGTGCCAGCAGCCGGAAAGGAGGGCTTATCGGCTACACCTTC.